Here is one TCR beta chain with its context. Its specificity is not known. The CDR3 is 18 residues long. Trimming at V came to 3 bases and at J to 0 bases, leaving 14 bases not matched to a gene. The V gene's germline CDR1 is GTSNPN and CDR2 SVGIG (reference sequence). The source of the sample is a study of cytomegalovirus exposure and HLA in healthy donors. Study-level points and caveats: Testing in vitro showed a few CMV-associated chains specific for CMV antigens.

Primers for the PCR totalled 60 Vbeta and 13 Jbeta. Repertoires were generated with immunoSEQ multiplex PCR, while TCRdb's copy carries only in-frame clones and drops some. The sample lists about 130,000 clones; roughly 84% were seen once. The origin of this receptor is a girl aged 2 to 10 in good health and CMV-seronegative. Sequencing was done on a sample of PBMCs. The J gene is TRBJ2-3, the V gene TRBV30, with TRBD2 identical over 8 bases. The CDR3 here is CAWRPFGGAFLSTDTQYF. DNA of the CDR3: TGTGCCTGGAGACCTTTCGGGGGGGCCTTTCTAAGCACAGATACGCAGTATTTT.